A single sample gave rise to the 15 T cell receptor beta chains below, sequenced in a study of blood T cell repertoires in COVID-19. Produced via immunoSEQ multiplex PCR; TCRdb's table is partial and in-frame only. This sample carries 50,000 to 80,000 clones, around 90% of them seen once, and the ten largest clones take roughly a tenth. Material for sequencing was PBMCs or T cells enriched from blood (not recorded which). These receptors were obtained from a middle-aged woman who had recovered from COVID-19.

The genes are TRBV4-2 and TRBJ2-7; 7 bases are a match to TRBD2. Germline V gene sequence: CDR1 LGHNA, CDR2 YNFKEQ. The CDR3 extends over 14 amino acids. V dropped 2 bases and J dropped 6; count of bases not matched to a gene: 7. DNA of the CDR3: TGTGCCAGCAGCCAAAAGACGGGGGAGGGCGAGCAGTACTTC. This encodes CASSQKTGEGEQYF.

The CDR3 spells CASSLYTGQETQYF. CDR3 nucleotides: TGTGCCAGCAGCTTGTACACAGGGCAAGAGACCCAGTACTTC. The chain joins TRBV5-4 to TRBJ2-5, with D perhaps matching TRBD1 (6 bases). The length of the CDR3 is 14 residues. V was clipped by 1 base and J by 2 bases, with 9 bases between them. CDR1 is SGHNT and CDR2 is YYREEE in the germline V gene (reference sequence).

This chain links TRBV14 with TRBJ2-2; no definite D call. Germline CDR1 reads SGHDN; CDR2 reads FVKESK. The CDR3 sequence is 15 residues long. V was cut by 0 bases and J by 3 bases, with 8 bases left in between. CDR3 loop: CASSQDIGYTGELFF. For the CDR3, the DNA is TGTGCCAGCAGCCAAGACATCGGTTACACCGGGGAGCTGTTTTTT. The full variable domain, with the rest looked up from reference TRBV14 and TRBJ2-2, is EAGVTQFPSHSVIEKGQTVTLRCDPISGHDNLYWYRRVMGKEIKFLLHFVKESKQDESGMPNNRFLAERTGGTYSTLKVQPAELEDSGVYFCASSQDIGYTGELFFGEGSRLTVL.

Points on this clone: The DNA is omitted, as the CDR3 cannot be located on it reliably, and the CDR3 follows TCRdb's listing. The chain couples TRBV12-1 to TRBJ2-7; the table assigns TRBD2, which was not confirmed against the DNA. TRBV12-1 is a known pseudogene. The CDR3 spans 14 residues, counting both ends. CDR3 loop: CASSFGGGTYEQYF.

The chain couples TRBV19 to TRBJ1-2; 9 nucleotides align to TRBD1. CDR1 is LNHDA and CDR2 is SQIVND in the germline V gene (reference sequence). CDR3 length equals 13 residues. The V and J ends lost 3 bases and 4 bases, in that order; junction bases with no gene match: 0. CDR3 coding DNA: TGTGCCAGTAGTATGGGACAGGGCTATGGCTACACCTTC. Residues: CASSMGQGYGYTF.

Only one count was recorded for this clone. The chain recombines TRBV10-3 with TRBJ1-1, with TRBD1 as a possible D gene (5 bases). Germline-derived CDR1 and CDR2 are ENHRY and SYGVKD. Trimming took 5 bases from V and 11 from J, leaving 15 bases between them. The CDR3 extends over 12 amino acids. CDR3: CAISSWGEGAFF. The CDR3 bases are TGTGCCATCAGTTCCTGGGGGGAGGGGGCTTTCTTT.

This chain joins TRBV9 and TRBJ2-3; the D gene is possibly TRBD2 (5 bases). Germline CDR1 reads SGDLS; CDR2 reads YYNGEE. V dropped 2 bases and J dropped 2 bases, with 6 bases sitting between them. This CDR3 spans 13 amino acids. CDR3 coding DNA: TGTGCCAGCAGCGTCGGGGTCACAGATACGCAGTATTTT. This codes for CASSVGVTDTQYF.

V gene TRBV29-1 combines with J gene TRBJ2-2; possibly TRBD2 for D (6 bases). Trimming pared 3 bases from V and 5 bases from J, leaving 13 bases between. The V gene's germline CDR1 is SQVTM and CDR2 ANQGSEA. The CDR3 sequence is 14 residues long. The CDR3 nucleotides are TGCAGCGTTGAGGGGGGTGTACGGACCGGGGAGCTGTTTTTT. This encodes CSVEGGVRTGELFF.

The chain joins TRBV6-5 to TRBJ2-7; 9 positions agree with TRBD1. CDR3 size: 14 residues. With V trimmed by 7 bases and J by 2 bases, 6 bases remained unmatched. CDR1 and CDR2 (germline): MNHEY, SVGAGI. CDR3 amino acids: CASKIGQGTYEQYF. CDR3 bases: TGTGCCAGCAAGATCGGACAGGGGACCTACGAGCAGTACTTC.

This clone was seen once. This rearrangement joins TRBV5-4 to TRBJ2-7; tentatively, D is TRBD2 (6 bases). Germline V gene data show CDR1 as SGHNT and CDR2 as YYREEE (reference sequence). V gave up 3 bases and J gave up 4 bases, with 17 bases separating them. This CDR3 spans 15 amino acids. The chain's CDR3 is CASSSDPGLVYEQYF. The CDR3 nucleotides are TGTGCCAGCAGCTCGGACCCGGGACTCGTTTACGAGCAGTACTTC.

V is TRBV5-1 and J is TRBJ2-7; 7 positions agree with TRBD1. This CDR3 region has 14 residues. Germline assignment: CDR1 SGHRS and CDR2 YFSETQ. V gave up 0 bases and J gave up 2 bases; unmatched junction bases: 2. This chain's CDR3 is CASSLEQGTYEQYF. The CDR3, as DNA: TGCGCCAGCAGCTTGGAACAGGGGACCTACGAGCAGTACTTC.

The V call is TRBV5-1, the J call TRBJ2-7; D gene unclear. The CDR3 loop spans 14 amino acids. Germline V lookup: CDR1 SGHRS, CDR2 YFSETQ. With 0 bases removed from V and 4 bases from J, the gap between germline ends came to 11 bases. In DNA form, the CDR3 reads TGCGCCAGCAGCTTGGTGCCAGACAAGTACGAGCAGTACTTC. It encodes CASSLVPDKYEQYF.

CDR3 amino acids: CASSPWTGDQIGSYEQYF. The DNA of the CDR3 is TGCGCCAGCAGTCCCTGGACAGGGGACCAGATTGGCTCCTACGAGCAGTACTTC. The rearrangement joins TRBV23-1 to TRBJ2-7, with 9 nucleotides matching TRBD1. TRBV23-1 is flagged as an ORF with uncertain function. The CDR3 has 18 residues. V was clipped by 4 bases and J by 0 bases; unmatched bases: 13.

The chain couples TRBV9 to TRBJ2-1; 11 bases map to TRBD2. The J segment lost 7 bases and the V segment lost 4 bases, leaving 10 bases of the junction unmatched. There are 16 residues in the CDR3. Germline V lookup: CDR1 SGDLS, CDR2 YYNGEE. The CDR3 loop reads CASSLRTSGGLNEQFF. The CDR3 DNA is TGTGCCAGCAGCCTTCGAACTAGCGGGGGCTTAAATGAGCAGTTCTTC.

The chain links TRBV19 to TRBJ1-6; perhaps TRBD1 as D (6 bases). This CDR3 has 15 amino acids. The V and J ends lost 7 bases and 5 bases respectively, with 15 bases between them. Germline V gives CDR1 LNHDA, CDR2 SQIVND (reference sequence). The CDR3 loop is CASTPDRSDNSPLHF. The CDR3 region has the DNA TGTGCCAGTACTCCCGACAGGAGCGATAATTCACCCCTCCACTTT.